A single sample is the source of the 19 T cell receptor beta chains below, sequenced in a study of blood T cell repertoires in COVID-19. The protocol was immunoSEQ multiplex PCR, while the TCRdb copy is restricted to in-frame clones and leaves out a portion. In the table there are approximately 130,000 clones, approximately 85% of which are singletons. The sequencing input was peripheral blood. Receptors originate from a human donor in a cohort sampled during active COVID-19.

This clone showed up just once. The V call is TRBV27, the J call TRBJ2-3; possibly TRBD1 for D (6 bases). The length of the CDR3 is 17 residues. Germline values: CDR1 MNHEY, CDR2 SMNVEV (reference sequence). Between the trimmed V and J ends, which lost 5 bases and 0 bases, there was a span of 18 bases. The DNA for the CDR3 is TGTGCCAGCAGTACCCGTCTGGGGGCTATTAGCACAGATACGCAGTATTTT. It is translated as CASSTRLGAISTDTQYF.

This clone was recorded only once. The V call is TRBV6-5, the J call TRBJ1-1; 7 nucleotides align to TRBD1. Germline loops: CDR1 MNHEY, CDR2 SVGAGI. Losses at the gene ends were 8 bases for V and 2 bases for J; bases not matched to a gene: 8. The CDR3 is 14 residues long. In nucleotides, the CDR3 is TGTGCCAGCCAAACCGGGACAGCTAACACTGAAGCTTTCTTT. Amino acid sequence: CASQTGTANTEAFF.

The chain uses TRBV20-1 and TRBJ2-1; 7 bases are shared with TRBD2. V lost 3 bases to trimming and J lost 2 bases; unmatched junction nucleotides: 4. Germline values: CDR1 DFQATT, CDR2 SNEGSKA (reference sequence). The CDR3 loop spans 14 amino acids. In nucleotides, the CDR3 is TGCAGTGCTAGTTCGGGGAGGGCCTACAATGAGCAGTTCTTC. Translating it yields CSASSGRAYNEQFF.

This rearrangement joins TRBV9 to TRBJ2-1; 12 nucleotides line up with TRBD2. The germline V gene has CDR1 SGDLS and CDR2 YYNGEE. V lost 0 bases to trimming and J lost 3 bases; unmatched junction nucleotides: 4. The CDR3 is 17 residues long. CDR3 region: CASSVELAGGVYNEQFF. The CDR3 bases are TGTGCCAGCAGCGTAGAACTAGCGGGAGGTGTCTACAATGAGCAGTTCTTC.

The chain carries TRBV4-3 and TRBJ2-3; tentative D call: TRBD2 (5 bases). The CDR3 is 15 residues long. Per germline, CDR1 LGHNA and CDR2 YSLEER. V lost 3 bases, J lost 7 bases, and 17 bases lay in between. This CDR3 reads CASSQGSGPWNTQYF. Here the CDR3 DNA reads TGCGCCAGCAGCCAGGGAAGCGGACCCTGGAATACGCAGTATTTT.

In this sample, this clone is medium-sized (0.01 to 0.1%). The CDR3 here is CASSPGTANYGYTF. CDR3 nucleotides: TGTGCCAGCAGCCCCGGGACAGCTAACTATGGCTACACCTTC. V and J are TRBV6-6 and TRBJ1-2; 7 bases align to TRBD1. Germline V CDR1 and CDR2: MNHNY, SVGAGI (reference sequence). Trimming cost V 6 bases and J 0 bases; bases outside gene matches: 4. This CDR3 contains 14 residues.

V is TRBV28 and J is TRBJ2-3, with TRBD2 matching 8 bases. CDR3 length equals 17 residues. In germline, CDR1 is MDHEN, CDR2 SYDVKM. V dropped 5 bases and J dropped 1; count of bases not matched to a gene: 11. In DNA, the CDR3 is TGTGCCAGCAGTCCATTTAAACGGGGGGGCGGCACAGATACGCAGTATTTT. Translated, it gives CASSPFKRGGGTDTQYF.

The chain has TRBV11-3 and TRBJ2-2; TRBD1 is a possible D gene (5 bases). Trimming removed 3 bases at V and 6 bases at J, with 14 bases between. This CDR3 comprises 15 residues. The germline V gene encodes CDR1 SGHNT and CDR2 YENEEA. CDR3 nucleotide sequence: TGTGCCAGCAGCTTGATAAGGGGAAAAGCCGGGGAGCTGTTTTTT. Its translation is CASSLIRGKAGELFF. Supplemented by reference TRBV11-3 and TRBJ2-2, the full variable domain reads EAGVVQSPRYKIIEKKQPVAFWCNPISGHNTLYWYLQNLGQGPELLIRYENEEAVDDSQLPKDRFSAERLKGVDSTLKIQPAELGDSAVYLCASSLIRGKAGELFFGEGSRLTVL.

This clone was counted between two and nine times. The chain recombines TRBV6-5 with TRBJ1-2, with 7 bases that match TRBD1. V gave up 6 bases and J gave up 8 bases; unmatched junction bases: 6. Per the germline V gene, CDR1 is MNHEY and CDR2 is SVGAGI. The CDR3 has 12 residues. Here the CDR3 reads CASRTGLRGYTF. CDR3 in DNA: TGTGCCAGCAGGACAGGGTTAAGGGGCTACACCTTC.

The chain couples TRBV9 to TRBJ1-1; weak D call: TRBD1 (6 bases). The CDR3 length is 16 residues. Germline CDR1 SGDLS, CDR2 YYNGEE. V was clipped by 0 bases and J by 4 bases, with 16 bases between them. CDR3 amino acids: CASSVVPGARSTEAFF. The CDR3 DNA reads TGTGCCAGCAGCGTAGTCCCAGGGGCCCGGAGCACTGAAGCTTTCTTT. The full variable domain, rest sourced from reference TRBV9 and TRBJ1-1, is DSGVTQTPKHLITATGQRVTLRCSPRSGDLSVYWYQQSLDQGLQFLIQYYNGEERAKGNILERFSAQQFPDLHSELNLSSLELGDSALYFCASSVVPGARSTEAFFGQGTRLTVV.

CDR3 loop: CASSLSEGWALETQYF. The CDR3 coding sequence is TGCGCCAGCAGCTTAAGCGAGGGCTGGGCCCTGGAGACCCAGTACTTC. The genes are TRBV5-1 and TRBJ2-5; the D gene is possibly TRBD2 (5 bases). V was pared by 2 bases and J by 5 bases, with 19 bases between. The CDR3 has 16 amino acids. Germline V gives CDR1 SGHRS, CDR2 YFSETQ.

The chain uses TRBV13 and TRBJ2-7, with TRBD1 identical over 10 bases. The CDR3 has 20 amino acids. V lost 2 bases, J lost 2 bases, and 18 bases stayed unmatched. CDR1 PRHDT and CDR2 FYEKMQ come from the germline V gene (reference sequence). CDR3 coding DNA: TGTGCCAGCAGCTTATACATCCGAGACAGGGGGCGAGGGAAGGCCTACGAGCAGTACTTC. It translates to CASSLYIRDRGRGKAYEQYF.

J is TRBJ1-5 and V is TRBV24-1, with D unclear. The V end was cut by 10 bases, the J end by 1 base, with 13 bases between. Germline values: CDR1 KGHDR, CDR2 SFDVKD. This CDR3 is built from 14 residues. CDR3 sequence reads: CATLTDTSNQPQHF. In nucleotides, the CDR3 is TGTGCCACACTGACCGACACAAGCAATCAGCCCCAGCATTTT.

This chain uses TRBV27 with TRBJ2-7, with a tentative D call TRBD2 (6 bases). The V gene lost 11 bases and the J gene lost 7 bases, with 9 bases spanning the gap. The CDR3 spans 9 residues. Germline-derived CDR1 and CDR2 are MNHEY and SMNVEV (reference sequence). This CDR3 reads CAGGEEQYV. CDR3 in DNA: TGTGCCGGAGGGGAAGAGCAGTACGTC.

The rearrangement uses TRBV2 and TRBJ2-5; D is possibly TRBD1 (6 bases). The ends were cut back, 11 bases at V and 5 bases at J, with 15 bases in the middle. The germline gives CDR1 SNHLY, CDR2 FYNNEI. This CDR3 is built from 12 residues. CDR3 DNA sequence: TGTGCCCTATTGGGGGCAGCCGAGACCCAGTACTTC. This translates into CALLGAAETQYF.

This chain connects TRBV10-3 to TRBJ2-3; TRBD2 might be the D (5 bases). From germline, CDR1 is ENHRY and CDR2 SYGVKD. The CDR3 is made up of 17 amino acids. CDR3 amino acids: CASAGEGPPGSTDTQYF. For the CDR3, the DNA is TGTGCGAGCGCCGGCGAGGGTCCACCGGGTTCCACAGATACGCAGTATTTT.

CDR3 sequence (DNA): TGTGCCAGTAGCCTGACGGGAGTCGAAGCTTTCTTT. This translates into CASSLTGVEAFF. The chain combines TRBV19 with TRBJ1-1; D gene uncertain. Germline V CDR1 and CDR2: LNHDA, SQIVND (reference sequence). Deletions cut 6 bases from V and 8 bases from J, with 13 bases between. This CDR3 is built from 12 residues.

The chain combines TRBV11-2 with TRBJ1-4; unclear D gene. The CDR3 totals 15 residues. Trimming shortened V by 5 bases and J by 3 bases, and 13 bases separated the two germline ends. Germline CDR1 is SGHAT and CDR2 is FQNNGV. The CDR3 region is CASSPTVRANEKLFF. The DNA for the CDR3 is TGTGCCAGCAGCCCAACAGTTCGAGCTAATGAAAAACTGTTTTTT.

The chain couples TRBV12-3 or TRBV12-4 to TRBJ1-1; D is unclear. The ends were cut back, 6 bases at V and 0 bases at J, with 8 bases in the middle. CDR3 size: 13 residues. Here the CDR3 DNA reads TGTGCCAGCAGCGCACCTATGAACACTGAAGCTTTCTTT. Encoded protein: CASSAPMNTEAFF.